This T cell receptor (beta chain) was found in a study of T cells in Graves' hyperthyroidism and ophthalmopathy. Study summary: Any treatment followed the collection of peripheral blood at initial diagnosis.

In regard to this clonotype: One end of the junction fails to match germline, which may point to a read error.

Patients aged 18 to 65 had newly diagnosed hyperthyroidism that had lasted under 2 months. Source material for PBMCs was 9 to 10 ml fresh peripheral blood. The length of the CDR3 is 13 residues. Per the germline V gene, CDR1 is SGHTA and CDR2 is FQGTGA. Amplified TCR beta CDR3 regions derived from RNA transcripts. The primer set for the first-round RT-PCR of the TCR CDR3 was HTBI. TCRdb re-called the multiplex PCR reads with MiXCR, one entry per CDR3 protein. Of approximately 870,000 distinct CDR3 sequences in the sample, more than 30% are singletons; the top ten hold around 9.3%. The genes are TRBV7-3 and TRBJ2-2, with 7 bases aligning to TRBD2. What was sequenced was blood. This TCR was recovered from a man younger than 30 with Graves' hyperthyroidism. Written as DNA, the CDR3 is TGTGCCAGCAGCTTAGATAGGGAGGGTGAGCAGTTTTTT. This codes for CASSLDREGEQFF.